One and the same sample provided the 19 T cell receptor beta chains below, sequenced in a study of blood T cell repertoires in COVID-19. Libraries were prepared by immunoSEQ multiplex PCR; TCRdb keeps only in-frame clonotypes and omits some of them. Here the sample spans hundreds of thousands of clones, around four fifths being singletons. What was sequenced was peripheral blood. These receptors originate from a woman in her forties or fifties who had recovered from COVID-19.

CDR3 nucleotide sequence: TGTGCCTGGAGGAAACAGGGTAATGGCTACACCTTC. Translation: CAWRKQGNGYTF. The chain uses TRBV30 and TRBJ1-2; tentative D call: TRBD1 (6 bases). Trimming stripped 3 bases from V and 6 bases from J, with 11 bases between. Germline V gene sequence: CDR1 GTSNPN, CDR2 SVGIG (reference sequence). The CDR3 totals 12 residues.

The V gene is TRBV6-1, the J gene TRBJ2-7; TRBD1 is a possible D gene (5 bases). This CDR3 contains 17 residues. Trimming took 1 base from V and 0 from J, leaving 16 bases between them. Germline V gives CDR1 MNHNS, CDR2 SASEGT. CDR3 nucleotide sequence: TGTGCCAGCAGTGAAGGAACGGGCAGGGCCTACTCCTACGAGCAGTACTTC. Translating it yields CASSEGTGRAYSYEQYF.

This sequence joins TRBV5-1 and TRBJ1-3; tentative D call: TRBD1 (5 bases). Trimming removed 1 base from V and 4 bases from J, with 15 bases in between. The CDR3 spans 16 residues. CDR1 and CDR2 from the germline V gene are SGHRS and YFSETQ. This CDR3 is CASSLLGADSGNTIYF. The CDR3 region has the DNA TGCGCCAGCAGCTTGCTAGGGGCTGATTCCGGAAACACCATATATTTT.

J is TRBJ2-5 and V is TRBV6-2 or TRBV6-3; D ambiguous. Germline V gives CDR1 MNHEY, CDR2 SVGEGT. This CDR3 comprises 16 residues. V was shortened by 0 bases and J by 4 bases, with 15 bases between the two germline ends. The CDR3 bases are TGTGCCAGCAGTTACTCCTCGGAGAGTGCGCGAGAGACCCAGTACTTC. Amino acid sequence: CASSYSSESARETQYF.

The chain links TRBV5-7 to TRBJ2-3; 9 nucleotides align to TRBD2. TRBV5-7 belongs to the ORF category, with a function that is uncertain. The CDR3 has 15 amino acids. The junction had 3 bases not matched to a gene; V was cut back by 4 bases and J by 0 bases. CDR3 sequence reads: CASSRLADSTDTQYF. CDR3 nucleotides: TGTGCCAGCAGCCGACTAGCGGACAGCACAGATACGCAGTATTTT.

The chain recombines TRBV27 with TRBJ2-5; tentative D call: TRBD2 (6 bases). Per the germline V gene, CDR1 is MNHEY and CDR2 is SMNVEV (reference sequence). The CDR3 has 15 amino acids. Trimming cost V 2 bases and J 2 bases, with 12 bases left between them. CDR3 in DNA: TGTGCCAGCAGTTTAGGAGGGATTGGACAAGAGACCCAGTACTTC. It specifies CASSLGGIGQETQYF.

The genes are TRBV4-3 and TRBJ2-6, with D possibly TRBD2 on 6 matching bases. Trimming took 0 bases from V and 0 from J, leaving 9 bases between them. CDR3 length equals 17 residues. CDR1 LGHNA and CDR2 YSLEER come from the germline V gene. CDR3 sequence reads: CASSQDGGASGANVLTF. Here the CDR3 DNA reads TGCGCCAGCAGCCAAGATGGAGGGGCCTCTGGGGCCAACGTCCTGACTTTC.

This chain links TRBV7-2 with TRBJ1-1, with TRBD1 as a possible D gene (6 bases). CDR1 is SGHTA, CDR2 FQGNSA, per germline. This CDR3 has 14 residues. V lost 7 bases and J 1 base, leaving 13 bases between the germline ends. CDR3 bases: TGTGCCAGCACCCAGGTGGGGGCGAACACTGAAGCTTTCTTT. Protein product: CASTQVGANTEAFF.

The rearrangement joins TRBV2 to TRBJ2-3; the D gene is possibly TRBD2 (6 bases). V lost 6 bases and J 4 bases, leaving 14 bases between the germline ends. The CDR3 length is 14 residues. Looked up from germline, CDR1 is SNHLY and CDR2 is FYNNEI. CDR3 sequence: CASRPGTLSDTQYF. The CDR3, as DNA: TGTGCCAGCAGACCCGGGACTCTTTCAGATACGCAGTATTTT. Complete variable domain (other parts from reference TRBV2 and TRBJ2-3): EPEVTQTPSHQVTQMGQEVILRCVPISNHLYFYWYRQILGQKVEFLVSFYNNEISEKSEIFDDQFSVERPDGSNFTLKIRSTKLEDSAMYFCASRPGTLSDTQYFGPGTRLTVL.

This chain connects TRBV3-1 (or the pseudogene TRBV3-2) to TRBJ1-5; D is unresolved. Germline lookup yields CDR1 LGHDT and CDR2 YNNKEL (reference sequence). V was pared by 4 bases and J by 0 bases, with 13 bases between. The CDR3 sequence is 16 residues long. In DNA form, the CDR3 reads TGTGCCAGCAGCCCCTACTCCGGGTATAGCAATCAGCCCCAGCATTTT. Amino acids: CASSPYSGYSNQPQHF.

CDR3 residues: CASSLLGQGIAGNTIYF. For the CDR3, the DNA is TGTGCCAGCAGTTTACTGGGACAGGGAATTGCTGGAAACACCATATATTTT. The V gene is TRBV27, the J gene TRBJ1-3; 9 bases align to TRBD1. This CDR3 is 17 amino acids long. CDR1 MNHEY and CDR2 SMNVEV come from the germline V gene (reference sequence). With V trimmed by 2 bases and J by 2 bases, 7 bases remained unmatched.

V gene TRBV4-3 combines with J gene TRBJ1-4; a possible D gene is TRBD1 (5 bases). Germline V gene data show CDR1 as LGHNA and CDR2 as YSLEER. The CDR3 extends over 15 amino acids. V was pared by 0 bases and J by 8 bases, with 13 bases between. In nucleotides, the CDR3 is TGCGCCAGCAGCCAAGAAGGCAGGGCAGGAGAAAAACTGTTTTTT. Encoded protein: CASSQEGRAGEKLFF.

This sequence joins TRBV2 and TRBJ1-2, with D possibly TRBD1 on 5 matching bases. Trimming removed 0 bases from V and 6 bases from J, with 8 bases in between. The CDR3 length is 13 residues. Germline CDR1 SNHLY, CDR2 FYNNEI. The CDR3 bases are TGTGCCAGCAGTGAAGCCAGGGTCCATGGCTACACCTTC. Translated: CASSEARVHGYTF. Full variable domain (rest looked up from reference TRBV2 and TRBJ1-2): EPEVTQTPSHQVTQMGQEVILRCVPISNHLYFYWYRQILGQKVEFLVSFYNNEISEKSEIFDDQFSVERPDGSNFTLKIRSTKLEDSAMYFCASSEARVHGYTFGSGTRLTVV.

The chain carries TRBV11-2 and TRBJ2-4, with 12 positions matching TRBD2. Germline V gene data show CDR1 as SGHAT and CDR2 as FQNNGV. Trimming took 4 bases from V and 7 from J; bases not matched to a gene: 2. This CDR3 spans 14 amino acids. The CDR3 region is CASSSSGGANIQYF. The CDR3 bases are TGTGCCAGCAGCTCTAGCGGGGGGGCGAACATTCAGTACTTC.

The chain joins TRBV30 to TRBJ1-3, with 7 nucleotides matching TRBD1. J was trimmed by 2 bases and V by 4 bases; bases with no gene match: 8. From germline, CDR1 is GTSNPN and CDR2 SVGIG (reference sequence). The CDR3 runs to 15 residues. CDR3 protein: CAWKRGRLPGNTIYF. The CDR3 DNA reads TGTGCCTGGAAAAGGGGGCGACTACCTGGAAACACCATATATTTT.

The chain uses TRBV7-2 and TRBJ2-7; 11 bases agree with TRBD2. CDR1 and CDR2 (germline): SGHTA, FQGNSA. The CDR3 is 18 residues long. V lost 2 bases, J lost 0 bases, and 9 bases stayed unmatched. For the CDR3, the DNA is TGTGCCAGCAGCTTATATGGGACTAGCGGTTTTAGCTCCTACGAGCAGTACTTC. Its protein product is CASSLYGTSGFSSYEQYF.

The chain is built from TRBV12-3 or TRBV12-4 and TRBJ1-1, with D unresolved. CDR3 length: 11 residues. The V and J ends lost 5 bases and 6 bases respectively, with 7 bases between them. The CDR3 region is CASSPAAEAFF. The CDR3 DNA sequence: TGTGCCAGCAGTCCCGCGGCTGAAGCTTTCTTT.

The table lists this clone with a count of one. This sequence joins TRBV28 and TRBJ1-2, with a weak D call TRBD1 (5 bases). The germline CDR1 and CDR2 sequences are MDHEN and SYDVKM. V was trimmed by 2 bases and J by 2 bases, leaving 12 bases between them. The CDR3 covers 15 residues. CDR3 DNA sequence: TGTGCCAGCAGTTTACCCGGACGGGGGAACTATGGCTACACCTTC. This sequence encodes CASSLPGRGNYGYTF.

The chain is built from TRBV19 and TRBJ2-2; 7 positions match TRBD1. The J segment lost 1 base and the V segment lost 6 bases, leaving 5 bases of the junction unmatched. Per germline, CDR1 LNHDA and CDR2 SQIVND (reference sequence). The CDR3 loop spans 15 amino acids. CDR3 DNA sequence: TGTGCCAGTAGAAAAGGACAGGTGAACACCGGGGAGCTGTTTTTT. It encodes CASRKGQVNTGELFF.